This record covers a single T cell receptor beta chain. Through week 26, nivolumab 3 mg/kg IV was given weeks 1, 4, 7, 10, then biweekly. The CDR3 spans 15 residues. Germline lookup yields CDR1 SGHTA and CDR2 FQGNSA. Trimming pared 6 bases from V and 7 bases from J, leaving 21 bases between. The entry originates in a study of ipilimumab plus nivolumab after autologous stem cell transplantation. Libraries were prepared by immunoSEQ multiplex PCR; TCRdb keeps only in-frame clonotypes and omits some of them. The repertoire holds some 46,000 clones, with approximately 90% as singletons. The sequenced sample was PBMCs, obtained in a trial of ipilimumab plus nivolumab as post-transplant consolidation. The chain carries TRBV7-2 and TRBJ1-2; D may be TRBD1 (5 bases). The sequence was obtained from a male donor with multiple myeloma. The CDR3: CASRLSQGGVVGYTF. Written as DNA, the CDR3 is TGTGCCAGCAGATTATCCCAGGGCGGGGTGGTTGGCTACACCTTC.